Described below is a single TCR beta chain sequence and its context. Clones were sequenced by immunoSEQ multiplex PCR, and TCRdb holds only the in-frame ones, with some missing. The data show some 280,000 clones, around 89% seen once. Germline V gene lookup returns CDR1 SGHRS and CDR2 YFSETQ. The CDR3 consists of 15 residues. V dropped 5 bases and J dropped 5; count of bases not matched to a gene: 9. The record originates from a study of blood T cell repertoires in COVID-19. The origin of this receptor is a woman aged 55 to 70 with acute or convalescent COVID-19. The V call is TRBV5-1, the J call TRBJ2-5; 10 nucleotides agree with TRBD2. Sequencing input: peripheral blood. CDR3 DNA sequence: TGCGCCAGCAGAACCATAGCGGGAGGCCTGGAGACCCAGTACTTC. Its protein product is CASRTIAGGLETQYF.